This is a list of T cell receptor beta chains from one sample in a study of blood T cell repertoires in COVID-19. Sequencing was performed with immunoSEQ multiplex PCR; in TCRdb, only in-frame clones are kept and a portion is missing. The sample gives approximately 140,000 clones, 85% to 90% of which show up once; 13% is in the top ten. Sequencing was performed on peripheral blood. The receptors were sampled from a man aged 18 to 29 with COVID-19, enrolled during active disease. CDR3s include the opening cysteine and the closing phenylalanine or tryptophan. D genes are given only for firm matches. Expanded clones get a size class; other rows say once, few or many, or leave the size out.

V gene	D gene	clone size	J gene	CDR3 protein	CDR3 DNA
TRBV7-8	TRBD1	once	TRBJ2-7	CASSSAHRGGQYF	TGTGCCAGCAGCTCAGCTCACAGGGGCGGGCAGTACTTC
TRBV28	-	-	TRBJ2-7	CASSFPGGLYEQYF	TGTGCCAGCAGTTTCCCAGGTGGACTGTACGAGCAGTACTTC
TRBV4-3	-	-	TRBJ2-5	CASSQVGELETQYF	TGCGCCAGCAGCCAAGTCGGGGAATTAGAGACCCAGTACTTC
TRBV6-2/TRBV6-3	-	-	TRBJ1-1	CASSLPAYRSSEAFF	TGTGCCAGCAGTTTACCTGCCTACAGGTCCTCTGAAGCTTTCTTT
TRBV13	TRBD2	-	TRBJ2-5	CASSLGLAGAETQYF	TGTGCCAGCAGCTTGGGACTAGCGGGAGCGGAGACCCAGTACTTC
TRBV30	-	-	TRBJ2-1	CAWRRKARDEQFF	TGTGCCTGGAGACGTAAGGCCAGGGATGAGCAGTTCTTC
TRBV27	-	-	TRBJ1-1	CASSINRVGTEAFF	TGTGCCAGCAGTATCAACAGGGTGGGTACTGAAGCTTTCTTT
TRBV5-6	TRBD1	-	TRBJ2-4	CASSSADRAEAKNIQYF	TGTGCCAGCAGCTCCGCAGACAGGGCGGAAGCCAAAAACATTCAGTACTTC
TRBV5-4	TRBD1	-	TRBJ2-1	CASSNAGTGASYEQFF	TGTGCCAGCAGCAATGCCGGGACAGGGGCGAGCTATGAGCAGTTCTTC
TRBV19	TRBD1	once	TRBJ1-1	CATQDRAMNTEAFF	TGTGCCACTCAGGACAGGGCTATGAACACTGAAGCTTTCTTT
TRBV30	TRBD1	-	TRBJ1-1	CAWSVGFGRGLEAFF	TGTGCCTGGAGTGTAGGGTTCGGAAGGGGGCTCGAAGCTTTCTTT
TRBV6-2/TRBV6-3	TRBD2	-	TRBJ2-1	CASSQAGGYNEQFF	TGTGCCAGCAGTCAAGCGGGAGGCTACAATGAGCAGTTCTTC
TRBV15	-	-	TRBJ1-4	CATRKGRGINEKLLF	TGTGCCACCCGGAAGGGGCGCGGGATTAATGAAAAACTGCTTTTT
TRBV11-3	TRBD1	-	TRBJ2-3	CASSPGGVGSDTQYF	TGTGCCAGCAGCCCAGGGGGTGTCGGTTCAGATACGCAGTATTTT
TRBV19	TRBD1	once	TRBJ1-3	CASRLGTGRSGNTIYF	TGTGCCAGTAGACTGGGGACAGGCCGATCTGGAAACACCATATATTTT
TRBV4-1	-	-	TRBJ1-3	CASSQEAGQRIRNTIYF	TGCGCCAGCAGCCAAGAGGCCGGACAAAGAATTCGAAACACCATATATTTT
TRBV2	-	-	TRBJ2-3	CASNQENTDTQYF	TGTGCCAGCAATCAGGAAAACACAGATACGCAGTATTTT